The 24 T cell receptor beta chains in this list originate from one sample, sequenced in a study of T cell responses to AZD1222 COVID-19 vaccine. Using immunoSEQ multiplex PCR, the repertoire was profiled, and TCRdb retains in-frame clones only, with some absent. The data contain about 270,000 clones, roughly 93% of them singletons. This specimen was peripheral blood, taken 28 days after the second AZD1222 dose. The receptor source for this set is an adult who received the AZD1222 COVID-19 vaccine.

CDR3 coding DNA: TGTGCCAGCAGTTTTTTCGTGACTAATGAAAAACTGTTTTTT. This sequence encodes CASSFFVTNEKLFF. This chain connects TRBV28 to TRBJ1-4, with D uncertain. Germline V gene sequence: CDR1 MDHEN, CDR2 SYDVKM. V was clipped by 3 bases and J by 2 bases, with 7 bases between them. This CDR3 comprises 14 residues.

This sequence joins TRBV28 and TRBJ2-3; maybe TRBD1 (6 bases). This CDR3 region has 12 residues. The germline V gene has CDR1 MDHEN and CDR2 SYDVKM. Trimming removed 6 bases from V and 5 bases from J, with 9 bases in between. CDR3: CASSKDRDTQYF. In DNA form, the CDR3 reads TGTGCCAGCAGCAAGGACAGAGATACGCAGTATTTT.

The genes are TRBV4-2 and TRBJ1-4, with D maybe TRBD1 (6 bases). The V end lost 4 bases, the J end lost 12 bases, and 21 bases lay between the germline ends. In germline, CDR1 is LGHNA, CDR2 YNFKEQ. There are 15 residues in the CDR3. CDR3 sequence: CASSPDPYGAGELFF. CDR3 DNA sequence: TGTGCCAGCAGCCCCGACCCCTACGGCGCAGGGGAACTGTTTTTT.

The V gene is TRBV27, the J gene TRBJ1-2; D is unresolved. Germline CDR1 and CDR2: MNHEY and SMNVEV (reference sequence). CDR3 length equals 13 residues. V was clipped by 3 bases and J by 2 bases, with 7 bases between them. CDR3 amino acids: CASSLRNNYGYTF. The CDR3 nucleotides read TGTGCCAGCAGTTTGCGAAACAACTATGGCTACACCTTC.

J is TRBJ2-1 and V is TRBV5-1, with 7 bases aligning to TRBD2. The CDR3 is made up of 16 amino acids. Germline trimming cut 0 bases from V and 8 bases from J; bases unmatched to any gene: 11. Germline V gene data show CDR1 as SGHRS and CDR2 as YFSETQ. CDR3 sequence reads: CASSLGGLPQSDEQFF. The CDR3 DNA follows: TGCGCCAGCAGCTTGGGGGGACTACCCCAATCGGATGAGCAGTTCTTC. The variable domain in full, with the rest retrieved from reference TRBV5-1 and TRBJ2-1, is KAGVTQTPRYLIKTRGQQVTLSCSPISGHRSVSWYQQTPGQGLQFLFEYFSETQRNKGNFPGRFSGRQFSNSRSEMNVSTLELGDSALYLCASSLGGLPQSDEQFFGPGTRLTVL.

The V gene is TRBV11-2, the J gene TRBJ2-7; D not resolved. The CDR3 has 14 amino acids. Trimming stripped 0 bases from V and 0 bases from J, with 6 bases between. The germline gives CDR1 SGHAT, CDR2 FQNNGV. CDR3 loop: CASSLEPASYEQYF. CDR3 bases: TGTGCCAGCAGCTTAGAACCAGCCTCCTACGAGCAGTACTTC.

This chain connects TRBV2 to TRBJ2-5, with a tentative D call TRBD2 (5 bases). The CDR3 contains 15 residues. Trimming took 5 bases from V and 4 from J, leaving 17 bases between them. Per germline, CDR1 SNHLY and CDR2 FYNNEI. For the CDR3, the DNA is TGTGCCAGCAGTTTCGATGGACCGGCGGGAGAGACCCAGTACTTC. Translating gives CASSFDGPAGETQYF.

The chain links TRBV5-6 to TRBJ1-4; D gene unclear. V was pared by 0 bases and J by 8 bases, with 11 bases between. Germline V gene sequence: CDR1 SGHDT, CDR2 YYEEEE. CDR3 length: 14 amino acids. The CDR3 DNA is TGTGCCAGCAGCTTGGGCGGACCCTCGGAAAAACTGTTTTTT. Translated: CASSLGGPSEKLFF.

The chain combines TRBV27 with TRBJ2-3; D possibly uses TRBD1 or TRBD2 (5 bases each). The ends were cut back, 5 bases at V and 6 bases at J, with 12 bases in the middle. Per the germline V gene, CDR1 is MNHEY and CDR2 is SMNVEV (reference sequence). The CDR3 is 13 amino acids. CDR3 residues: CASSGTKRDTQYF. The CDR3 nucleotides read TGTGCCAGCAGTGGGACCAAGCGTGATACGCAGTATTTT.

The chain combines TRBV11-1 with TRBJ1-1; 7 bases map to TRBD1. Germline V gene lookup returns CDR1 SGHAT and CDR2 FQDESV (reference sequence). With 2 bases clipped from V and 7 bases from J, the junction kept 4 bases outside the gene matches. CDR3 size: 13 residues. The CDR3 DNA follows: TGTGCCAGCAGCTTAACCCGGACAGGTGAAGCTTTCTTT. It is translated as CASSLTRTGEAFF. The variable domain in full, completed from reference TRBV11-1 and TRBJ1-1, reads EAEVAQSPRYKITEKSQAVAFWCDPISGHATLYWYRQILGQGPELLVQFQDESVVDDSQLPKDRFSAERLKGVDSTLKIQPAELGDSAMYLCASSLTRTGEAFFGQGTRLTVV.

The rearrangement joins TRBV6-1 to TRBJ1-6, with a tentative D call TRBD1 (5 bases). Between the trimmed V and J ends, which lost 0 bases and 7 bases, there was a span of 7 bases. The V gene's germline CDR1 is MNHNS and CDR2 SASEGT. CDR3 length: 14 amino acids. Here the CDR3 DNA reads TGTGCCAGCAGTGAAGCGACAGACAATTCACCCCTCCACTTT. Its protein product is CASSEATDNSPLHF.

CDR3 DNA sequence: TGTGCCAGCAGTTTATCCGGCAGGGTCTCCTACAATGAGCAGTTCTTC. This sequence encodes CASSLSGRVSYNEQFF. The chain combines TRBV28 with TRBJ2-1; D might be TRBD1 (5 bases). The V end lost 1 base, the J end lost 0 bases, and 10 bases lay between the germline ends. CDR1 is MDHEN and CDR2 is SYDVKM in the germline V gene. This CDR3 spans 16 amino acids.

The chain uses TRBV24-1 and TRBJ1-4; D is possibly TRBD1 (5 bases). The germline V gene encodes CDR1 KGHDR and CDR2 SFDVKD. The CDR3 extends over 15 amino acids. Trimming removed 2 bases at V and 7 bases at J, with 13 bases between. The CDR3 DNA sequence: TGTGCCACCAGTGATTCGGGCCGCGGGGGTGAAAAACTGTTTTTT. It yields the protein CATSDSGRGGEKLFF.

The chain couples TRBV19 to TRBJ1-1; D is undetermined. Per the germline V gene, CDR1 is LNHDA and CDR2 is SQIVND (reference sequence). The CDR3 runs 13 residues. V was pared by 6 bases and J by 3 bases, with 11 bases between. The CDR3 DNA is TGTGCCAGTAGAGTCAGTCCTTACACTGAAGCTTTCTTT. It codes for CASRVSPYTEAFF.

This chain joins TRBV19 and TRBJ1-1; the D is unclear. This CDR3 has 14 residues. Between the trimmed V and J ends, which lost 5 bases and 0 bases, there was a span of 10 bases. Germline assignment: CDR1 LNHDA and CDR2 SQIVND (reference sequence). The CDR3 reads CASSYGNLNTEAFF. Written as DNA, the CDR3 is TGTGCCAGTAGTTACGGAAACCTGAACACTGAAGCTTTCTTT.

This chain links TRBV27 with TRBJ1-5, with unresolved D. CDR3 length: 12 residues. Trimming removed 6 bases from V and 3 bases from J, with 6 bases in between. CDR1 is MNHEY and CDR2 is SMNVEV in the germline V gene (reference sequence). The CDR3 loop reads CASRGPNQPQHF. The CDR3 DNA sequence: TGTGCCAGCAGGGGCCCCAATCAGCCCCAGCATTTT.

As concerns this clone: Other nucleotide sequences in the sample specify the same CDR3. DNA for the CDR3: TGTGCCAGCAGTTTACTGGGGGATGAGCAGTTCTTC. This codes for CASSLLGDEQFF. The V gene is TRBV27, the J gene TRBJ2-1, with D perhaps assigned TRBD1 or TRBD2 (5 bases each). The CDR3 sequence is 12 residues long. The V end lost 2 bases, the J end lost 8 bases, and 7 bases lay between the germline ends. Looked up from germline, CDR1 is MNHEY and CDR2 is SMNVEV (reference sequence).

V is TRBV27 and J is TRBJ2-2, with D possibly matching TRBD2 (6 bases). The V gene lost 4 bases and the J gene lost 0 bases, with 15 bases spanning the gap. The CDR3 totals 17 residues. Germline CDR1 reads MNHEY; CDR2 reads SMNVEV (reference sequence). In nucleotides, the CDR3 is TGTGCCAGCAGTTCCATCTCGAGACTAGCGAACACCGGGGAGCTGTTTTTT. It codes for CASSSISRLANTGELFF.

V and J are TRBV7-9 and TRBJ1-1; D is possibly TRBD1 (5 bases). The CDR3 is 14 amino acids. V lost 1 base to trimming and J lost 6 bases, with 12 bases between them. The germline CDR1 and CDR2 sequences are SEHNR and FQNEAQ (reference sequence). CDR3 bases: TGTGCCAGCAGCTTAGGGGTTTTAGGGGCTGAAGCTTTCTTT. This sequence encodes CASSLGVLGAEAFF.

This clone appeared a few times. Other DNA sequences from this sample encode an identical CDR3 as well. The chain recombines TRBV5-1 with TRBJ2-3; the D is unclear. The V gene lost 0 bases and the J gene lost 2 bases, with 4 bases spanning the gap. The CDR3 runs to 13 residues. Looked up from germline, CDR1 is SGHRS and CDR2 is YFSETQ. The CDR3 here is CASSLDLTDTQYF. The DNA of the CDR3 is TGCGCCAGCAGCTTGGATCTCACAGATACGCAGTATTTT.

The chain is built from TRBV29-1 and TRBJ2-6; D possibly matches TRBD1 or TRBD2 (5 bases each). Germline V CDR1 and CDR2: SQVTM, ANQGSEA. The ends were cut back, 6 bases at V and 0 bases at J, with 6 bases in the middle. This CDR3 has 13 amino acids. CDR3 loop: CSVRGSGANVLTF. The CDR3, as DNA: TGCAGCGTGAGGGGCTCTGGGGCCAACGTCCTGACTTTC.

The rearrangement uses TRBV5-1 and TRBJ1-5, with D tentatively TRBD1 (6 bases). This CDR3 is built from 15 residues. Germline CDR1 and CDR2: SGHRS and YFSETQ. Trimming took off 2 bases at V and 8 bases at J, with 17 bases between the two ends. Here the CDR3 DNA reads TGCGCCAGCAGCTTATTACCGGGGGCAGGGGAGCCCCAGCATTTT. Its protein product is CASSLLPGAGEPQHF.

This sequence joins TRBV19 and TRBJ1-2; D ambiguous. This CDR3 is 13 amino acids long. The germline V gene has CDR1 LNHDA and CDR2 SQIVND (reference sequence). V was pared by 4 bases and J by 0 bases, with 6 bases between. CDR3 region: CASSRTPNYGYTF. CDR3 nucleotides: TGTGCCAGTAGTAGGACTCCTAACTATGGCTACACCTTC.

The J gene is TRBJ2-7, the V gene TRBV11-1; no firm D call. V lost 5 bases to trimming and J lost 13 bases, with 9 bases between them. The V gene's germline CDR1 is SGHAT and CDR2 FQDESV (reference sequence). This CDR3 has 9 amino acids. The CDR3 bases are TGTGCCAGCAGCCCCCCTCTTTACTTC. This codes for CASSPPLYF. The whole variable domain, filled in from reference TRBV11-1 and TRBJ2-7, reads EAEVAQSPRYKITEKSQAVAFWCDPISGHATLYWYRQILGQGPELLVQFQDESVVDDSQLPKDRFSAERLKGVDSTLKIQPAELGDSAMYLCASSPPLYFGPGTRLTVT.